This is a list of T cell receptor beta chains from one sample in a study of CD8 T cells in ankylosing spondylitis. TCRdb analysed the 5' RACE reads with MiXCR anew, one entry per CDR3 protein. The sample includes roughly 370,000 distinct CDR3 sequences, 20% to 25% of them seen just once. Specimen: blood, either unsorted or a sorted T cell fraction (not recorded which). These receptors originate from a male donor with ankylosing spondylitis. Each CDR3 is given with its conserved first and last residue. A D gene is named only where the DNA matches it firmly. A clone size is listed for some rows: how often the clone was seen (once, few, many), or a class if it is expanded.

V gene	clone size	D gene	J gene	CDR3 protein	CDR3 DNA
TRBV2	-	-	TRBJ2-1	CASRLDRNSYNEQFF	TGTGCCAGCAGGCTCGACAGGAACTCTTACAATGAGCAGTTCTTC
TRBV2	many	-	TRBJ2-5	CASSVPMVSIETQYF	TGTGCCAGCAGTGTACCGATGGTCTCCATAGAGACCCAGTACTTC
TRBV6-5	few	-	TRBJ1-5	CASSYAPRGGNQPQHF	TGTGCCAGCAGTTATGCTCCACGAGGAGGGAATCAGCCCCAGCATTTT
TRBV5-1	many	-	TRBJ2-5	CASSLGAQETQYF	TGCGCCAGCAGCTTGGGAGCACAAGAGACCCAGTACTTC
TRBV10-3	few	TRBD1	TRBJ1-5	CAISEGDRAQPQHF	TGTGCCATCAGTGAGGGGGACAGAGCCCAGCCCCAGCATTTT
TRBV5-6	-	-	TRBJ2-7	CASSWGRDVSYEQYF	TGTGCCAGCAGCTGGGGCCGGGACGTCTCCTACGAGCAGTACTTC
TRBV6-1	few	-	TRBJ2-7	CASSESRRGLYEQYF	TGTGCCAGCAGTGAAAGTCGACGGGGACTCTACGAGCAGTACTTC
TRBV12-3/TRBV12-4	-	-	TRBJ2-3	CASSLAGVVSPDTQYF	TGTGCCAGCAGTTTAGCCGGGGTCGTCAGCCCAGATACGCAGTATTTT
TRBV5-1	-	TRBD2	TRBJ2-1	CASSSSGLAPNNEQFF	TGCGCCAGCAGCTCGTCGGGACTAGCGCCAAACAATGAGCAGTTCTTC
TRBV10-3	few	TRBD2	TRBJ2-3	CAISYRTSGASTDTQYF	TGTGCCATCAGTTATAGGACTAGCGGAGCCAGCACAGATACGCAGTATTTT
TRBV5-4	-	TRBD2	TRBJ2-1	CASRGTSGFSYNEQFF	TGTGCCAGCAGGGGGACTAGCGGGTTTTCCTACAATGAGCAGTTCTTC
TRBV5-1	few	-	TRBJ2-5	CASRIGETQYF	TGCGCCAGCAGGATAGGAGAGACCCAGTACTTC
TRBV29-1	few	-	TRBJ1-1	CSGAVGTEAFF	TGCAGCGGCGCGGTGGGGACTGAAGCTTTCTTT
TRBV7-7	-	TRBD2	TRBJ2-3	CASSLGVSGGTDTQYF	TGTGCTAGCAGCTTAGGAGTTAGCGGGGGCACAGATACGCAGTATTTT
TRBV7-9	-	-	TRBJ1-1	CASSPVEMNTEAFF	TGTGCCAGCAGCCCTGTGGAGATGAACACTGAAGCTTTCTTT
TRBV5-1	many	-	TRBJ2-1	CASSLGGTDPSYNEQFF	TGCGCCAGCAGCTTGGGAGGGACTGACCCCTCCTACAATGAGCAGTTCTTC
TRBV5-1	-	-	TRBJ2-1	CASSLADSVWFLEQFF	TGCGCCAGCAGCTTGGCCGACAGCGTCTGGTTCCTTGAGCAGTTCTTC
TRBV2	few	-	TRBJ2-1	CASSEFVAGEQFF	TGTGCCAGCAGTGAATTTGTGGCAGGCGAGCAGTTCTTC
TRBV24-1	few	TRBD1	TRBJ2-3	CATSDLTGTASTDTQYF	TGTGCCACCAGTGATTTGACCGGGACAGCCAGCACAGATACGCAGTATTTT
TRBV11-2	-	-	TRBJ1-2	CASSFSRDTQYGYTF	TGTGCCAGCAGCTTCAGCCGGGACACCCAATATGGCTACACCTTC
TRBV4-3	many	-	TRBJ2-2	CASSQMTRPGELFF	TGCGCCAGCAGCCAAATGACTAGACCCGGGGAGCTGTTTTTT
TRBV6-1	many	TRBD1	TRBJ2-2	CASKQGSGTGELFF	TGTGCCAGCAAACAGGGGTCGGGCACCGGGGAGCTGTTTTTT
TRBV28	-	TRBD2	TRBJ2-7	CASSPGGRSSYEQYF	TGTGCCAGCAGCCCCGGGGGGAGAAGCTCCTACGAGCAGTACTTC
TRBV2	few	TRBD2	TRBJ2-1	CATPRGRENNEQFF	TGTGCCACCCCCCGAGGGCGGGAGAACAATGAGCAGTTCTTC
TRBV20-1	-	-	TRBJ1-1	CSAGPTEAFF	TGCAGTGCTGGTCCCACTGAAGCTTTCTTT
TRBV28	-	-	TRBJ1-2	CASSKRGAHYGYTF	TGTGCCAGCAGCAAGAGAGGGGCTCACTATGGCTACACCTTC
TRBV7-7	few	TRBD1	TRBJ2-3	CASSLGQASTHTQYF	TGTGCTAGCAGCCTTGGACAGGCCTCCACCCATACGCAGTATTTT
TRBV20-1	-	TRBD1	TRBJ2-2	CSAQGTGGWDTGELFF	TGCAGTGCTCAAGGGACAGGGGGGTGGGACACCGGGGAGCTGTTTTTT